The 27 T cell receptor beta chains given below trace back to one sample, sequenced in a study of metastatic and nonmetastatic thyroid tumors. All patients were untreated before thyroid surgery. MiXCR reprocessed the PCR reads for TCRdb. The top ten hold 5% to 6.5% of the sample, which has over 7,500 clones, under 30% seen once. Material for sequencing was adjacent normal tissue. These receptors were taken from a female donor with papillary thyroid cancer or a benign thyroid nodule (not recorded which). Some clones in this sample may be carry-over from other donors' samples.

The rearrangement links TRBV19 to TRBJ2-7; 7 nucleotides match TRBD1. The CDR3 is 14 residues long. With V trimmed by 1 base and J by 0 bases, 0 bases remained unmatched. Looked up from germline, CDR1 is LNHDA and CDR2 is SQIVND (reference sequence). CDR3 sequence reads: CASSIGTGSYEQYF. The CDR3 region has the DNA TGTGCCAGTAGTATAGGGACAGGCTCCTACGAGCAGTACTTC.

This clone is medium-sized. This sequence joins TRBV6-2 or TRBV6-3 and TRBJ2-2; 10 positions agree with TRBD2. The CDR3 is 15 amino acids. Germline trimming cut 2 bases from V and 3 bases from J; bases unmatched to any gene: 0. Looked up from germline, CDR1 is MNHEY and CDR2 is SVGEGT. The CDR3 nucleotides read TGTGCCAGCAGTTACAGCGGGGGGGACACCGGGGAGCTGTTTTTT. Translation: CASSYSGGDTGELFF.

V usage is TRBV24-1 and J usage is TRBJ2-2, with D tentatively TRBD1 (6 bases). CDR3 length: 17 residues. Germline V lookup: CDR1 KGHDR, CDR2 SFDVKD. The V end lost 12 bases, the J end lost 0 bases, and 22 bases lay between the germline ends. CDR3 coding DNA: TGTGCCCCCAAGATGCGGTGGACAGCTTCGAACACCGGGGAGCTGTTTTTT. Translating gives CAPKMRWTASNTGELFF.

The chain employs TRBV5-6 and TRBJ1-2, with a tentative D call TRBD1 (5 bases). The V gene's germline CDR1 is SGHDT and CDR2 YYEEEE. The V end was cut by 5 bases, the J end by 5 bases, with 13 bases between. The CDR3 extends over 13 amino acids. CDR3 sequence reads: CASSSSGLYGYTF. The CDR3 bases are TGTGCCAGCAGTTCCTCGGGACTTTATGGCTACACCTTC. Complete variable domain (other parts from reference TRBV5-6 and TRBJ1-2): DAGVTQSPTHLIKTRGQQVTLRCSPKSGHDTVSWYQQALGQGPQFIFQYYEEEERQRGNFPDRFSGHQFPNYSSELNVNALLLGDSALYLCASSSSGLYGYTFGSGTRLTVV.

This chain connects TRBV11-2 to TRBJ1-3; no clear D gene. Germline-derived CDR1 and CDR2 are SGHAT and FQNNGV. The CDR3 consists of 13 residues. Trimming cost V 1 base and J 3 bases, with 4 bases left between them. In nucleotides, the CDR3 is TGTGCCAGCAGCTTAGGGGTTGGAAACACCATATATTTT. Its protein is CASSLGVGNTIYF.

This clone was detected ten times or more. The chain links TRBV2 to TRBJ1-5, with 9 bases aligning to TRBD1. The CDR3 runs 14 residues. CDR1 and CDR2 from the germline V gene are SNHLY and FYNNEI. With 7 bases clipped from V and 5 bases from J, the junction kept 6 bases outside the gene matches. The DNA of the CDR3 is TGTGCCAGCAAGTTTCGGACAGGGGATCAGCCCCAGCATTTT. This gives the protein CASKFRTGDQPQHF.

The chain combines TRBV5-1 with TRBJ2-1, with D unresolved. The CDR3 sequence is 15 residues long. The V end was cut by 0 bases, the J end by 5 bases, with 12 bases between. Germline V gene sequence: CDR1 SGHRS, CDR2 YFSETQ. In DNA form, the CDR3 reads TGCGCCAGCAGCTTGGCCGTGTCGCAGAACAATGAGCAGTTCTTC. This codes for CASSLAVSQNNEQFF.

As for this clone: A read error is likely, as this CDR3 ends without the conserved phenylalanine or tryptophan. The chain employs TRBV6-5 and TRBJ1-2; a possible D gene is TRBD1 (6 bases). The length of the CDR3 is 14 residues. Germline V gene sequence: CDR1 MNHEY, CDR2 SVGAGI. V was trimmed by 9 bases and J by 5 bases, leaving 19 bases between them. The CDR3 is CARSNGGPAYGYTY. In nucleotides, the CDR3 is TGTGCCAGGAGTAACGGGGGCCCTGCTTATGGCTACACCTAC.

The chain combines TRBV14 with TRBJ2-7; no firm D call. This CDR3 has 15 residues. Deletions cut 2 bases from V and 2 bases from J, with 13 bases between. Germline CDR1 and CDR2: SGHDN and FVKESK. The CDR3 DNA is TGTGCCAGCAGCCAATTTTTTGGCGCTACCTACGAGCAGTACTTC. Its translation is CASSQFFGATYEQYF.

By sample fraction, this clone is medium-sized. The V gene is TRBV20-1, the J gene TRBJ2-4; 10 bases map to TRBD1. Germline V gene data show CDR1 as DFQATT and CDR2 as SNEGSKA (reference sequence). V was clipped by 4 bases and J by 6 bases; unmatched bases: 3. This CDR3 comprises 13 residues. The chain's CDR3 is CSAKGQGRNIQYF. The DNA for the CDR3 is TGCAGTGCTAAGGGACAGGGGAGAAACATTCAGTACTTC.

By frequency in the sample, this clone is medium-sized (0.01 to 0.1%). The CDR3 reads CATSRGGQGNTGELFF. CDR3 coding DNA: TGTGCCACCAGCAGAGGTGGACAGGGTAACACCGGGGAGCTGTTTTTT. The rearrangement joins TRBV15 to TRBJ2-2, with 8 bases lining up with TRBD1. The V and J ends lost 1 base and 2 bases, in that order; junction bases with no gene match: 3. Per germline, CDR1 LNHNV and CDR2 YYDKDF (reference sequence). This CDR3 contains 16 residues.

A few counts support this clone. The chain carries TRBV24-1 and TRBJ2-6; D gene uncertain. Trimming pared 4 bases from V and 0 bases from J, leaving 3 bases between. Germline V gene sequence: CDR1 KGHDR, CDR2 SFDVKD. CDR3 length: 14 amino acids. The CDR3 DNA reads as TGTGCCACCAGTGAGGACTCTGGGGCCAACGTCCTGACTTTC. Residues: CATSEDSGANVLTF.

This clone qualifies as medium-sized. V is TRBV3-1 and J is TRBJ1-5; D remains unclear. Germline lookup yields CDR1 LGHDT and CDR2 YNNKEL (reference sequence). The CDR3 has 13 residues. Trimming shortened V by 3 bases and J by 5 bases, and 8 bases separated the two germline ends. CDR3 amino acids: CASSQSLDQPQHF. The CDR3 DNA reads as TGTGCCAGCAGCCAGTCATTAGATCAGCCCCAGCATTTT.

This clone has more than one count but fewer than ten. The J gene is TRBJ2-2, the V gene TRBV11-1; TRBD2 matches 11 bases. CDR1 SGHAT and CDR2 FQDESV come from the germline V gene (reference sequence). V was pared by 1 base and J by 2 bases, with 6 bases of the junction left unmatched. This CDR3 region has 18 residues. CDR3 nucleotides: TGTGCCAGCAGCTTAGGGGTGGGACTAGCGGAAAACACCGGGGAGCTGTTTTTT. Translation: CASSLGVGLAENTGELFF.

This clone is medium-sized by share. The V and J genes are TRBV5-1 and TRBJ1-4; 8 bases are a match to TRBD1. Losses at the gene ends were 3 bases for V and 6 bases for J; bases not matched to a gene: 7. Germline-derived CDR1 and CDR2 are SGHRS and YFSETQ. The CDR3 has 15 residues. CDR3 amino acids: CASSWTTGADEKLFF. CDR3 sequence (DNA): TGCGCCAGCAGCTGGACGACAGGGGCGGATGAAAAACTGTTTTTT.

Relative to its sample, this clone is medium-sized (0.01 to 0.1%). Sequence at one end of the junction differs from germline and may be a read error. The genes are TRBV6-1 and TRBJ1-5, with a tentative D call TRBD1 (6 bases). CDR1 is MNHNS, CDR2 SASEGT, per germline. The CDR3 covers 15 residues. The CDR3 DNA sequence: TGTGCCAGCAGTTCTAGGACAGTTGGCAAACAGCCCCAGCATTTT. This encodes CASSSRTVGKQPQHF.

This clone was detected ten times or more. This chain links TRBV6-1 with TRBJ2-7; 10 bases map to TRBD1. The germline CDR1 and CDR2 sequences are MNHNS and SASEGT. There are 13 residues in the CDR3. Unmatched junction bases numbered 2, after V lost 8 bases and J lost 1 base. CDR3 residues: CASGGQGSYEQYF. CDR3 sequence (DNA): TGTGCCAGCGGGGGACAGGGGTCCTACGAGCAGTACTTC.

The table lists this clone with a few counts. The rearrangement links TRBV24-1 to TRBJ2-5; D remains ambiguous. V lost 2 bases and J 4 bases, leaving 10 bases between the germline ends. CDR3 length: 14 residues. Per the germline V gene, CDR1 is KGHDR and CDR2 is SFDVKD. The CDR3 DNA reads as TGTGCCACCAGTGATTCTAAAGTGGGAGAGACCCAGTACTTC. Amino acid sequence: CATSDSKVGETQYF.

This clone is judged large. The chain uses TRBV7-4 and TRBJ1-2; D might be TRBD1 (5 bases). V lost 2 bases to trimming and J lost 8 bases, with 18 bases between them. This CDR3 is 15 amino acids long. Germline V gene data show CDR1 as SGHVT and CDR2 as SQSDAQ. Written as DNA, the CDR3 is TGTGCCAGCAGCTTAAGGGGCTCCCCTTTCTGGGGCTACACCTTC. Translating it yields CASSLRGSPFWGYTF.

This clone is judged medium-sized. V usage is TRBV7-2 and J usage is TRBJ2-1; no clear D gene. CDR1 is SGHTA and CDR2 is FQGNSA in the germline V gene. V gave up 3 bases and J gave up 5 bases, with 8 bases separating them. CDR3 length equals 13 residues. The CDR3 here is CASSFYLDNEQFF. CDR3 nucleotide sequence: TGTGCCAGCAGCTTCTACCTCGACAATGAGCAGTTCTTC.

Judged by abundance, this clone is medium-sized (0.01 to 0.1%). This chain connects TRBV7-2 to TRBJ2-5, with 13 bases that match TRBD2. CDR3 length equals 18 residues. V was clipped by 4 bases and J by 4 bases; unmatched bases: 12. The germline V gene encodes CDR1 SGHTA and CDR2 FQGNSA. The CDR3 bases are TGTGCCAGCAGCTCCTACAAGAGCGGACTAGCGGGGGCAGAGACCCAGTACTTC. It encodes CASSSYKSGLAGAETQYF.

This clone is judged medium-sized. The genes are TRBV6-5 and TRBJ1-2; unclear D gene. The germline V gene encodes CDR1 MNHEY and CDR2 SVGAGI. The germline V and J ends were trimmed by 0 bases and 4 bases, with 12 bases remaining between them. This CDR3 spans 15 amino acids. The CDR3 DNA is TGTGCCAGCAGTTACTCCGGGTCTCGGGGCTATGGCTACACCTTC. Translating it yields CASSYSGSRGYGYTF.

This clone is judged medium-sized. J is TRBJ1-4 and V is TRBV9, with D possibly being TRBD1 (5 bases). CDR3 length equals 13 residues. Germline CDR1 is SGDLS and CDR2 is YYNGEE. The V and J ends lost 4 bases and 8 bases respectively, with 12 bases between them. CDR3 region: CASSQGFREKLFF. CDR3 sequence (DNA): TGTGCCAGCAGCCAGGGCTTTAGGGAAAAACTGTTTTTT.

This clone was observed a single time. The chain links TRBV9 to TRBJ2-1; 10 bases fit TRBD2. Germline V gene data show CDR1 as SGDLS and CDR2 as YYNGEE. With V trimmed by 4 bases and J by 3 bases, 7 bases remained unmatched. CDR3 length equals 16 residues. CDR3 coding DNA: TGTGCCAGCAGCATATTTAGCGGGAGGTACTACAATGAGCAGTTCTTC. Translated, it gives CASSIFSGRYYNEQFF.

This clone ranks as medium-sized. The CDR3 bases are TGTGCCAGCAGCTTGGAGGGACAGGGTACAGATACGCAGTATTTT. Its translation is CASSLEGQGTDTQYF. V and J are TRBV5-6 and TRBJ2-3; 9 nucleotides match TRBD1. CDR1 is SGHDT, CDR2 YYEEEE, per germline. The CDR3 totals 15 residues. The V and J ends lost 0 bases and 3 bases, in that order; junction bases with no gene match: 2.

A word on this clone: A read error may account for a junction end that differs from germline. The rearrangement uses TRBV7-7 and TRBJ2-5, with D perhaps matching TRBD1 (5 bases). CDR1 is SSHAT, CDR2 FNYEAQ, per germline (reference sequence). This CDR3 has 14 amino acids. As DNA, the CDR3 is TGTGCTAGCAGCTTAGTCACAGGCCAAGAGACCCAGTACTTC. It specifies CASSLVTGQETQYF.

In its sample, this clone is medium-sized. The rearrangement joins TRBV27 to TRBJ1-2; perhaps TRBD1 as D (5 bases). Germline V CDR1 and CDR2: MNHEY, SMNVEV (reference sequence). There are 12 residues in the CDR3. V was trimmed by 5 bases and J by 4 bases, leaving 8 bases between them. DNA for the CDR3: TGTGCCAGCAGTCAGGGAGGCTATGGCTACACCTTC. Its translation is CASSQGGYGYTF.